The 24 T cell receptor beta chains in this list originate from one sample, sequenced in a study of blood T cell repertoires in COVID-19. Clones were sequenced by immunoSEQ multiplex PCR, and TCRdb holds only the in-frame ones, with some missing. The top ten clones hold around 5.2% of a sample with under 100,000 clones, around 90% of them seen once. Sequenced material: peripheral blood. Source of these receptors: a man aged 35 to 55 with acute or convalescent COVID-19.

This clone came up once. The J gene is TRBJ1-2, the V gene TRBV7-9; tentatively, D is TRBD1 (5 bases). V was clipped by 2 bases and J by 5 bases, with 12 bases between them. Germline CDR1 reads SEHNR; CDR2 reads FQNEAQ (reference sequence). The CDR3 spans 14 residues. CDR3 nucleotides: TGTGCCAGCAGCTTAATCGGAGGGACTTATGGCTACACCTTC. Residues: CASSLIGGTYGYTF.

DNA for the CDR3: TGTGCCAGCAGCCTCCGCGGCAGGGGGCAACAAGAGACCCAGTACTTC. Its translation is CASSLRGRGQQETQYF. The rearrangement links TRBV3-1 (or the pseudogene TRBV3-2) to TRBJ2-5; the match to TRBD1 covers 8 bases. Losses at the gene ends were 4 bases for V and 2 bases for J; bases not matched to a gene: 9. Per germline, CDR1 LGHDT and CDR2 YNNKEL (reference sequence). The CDR3 is 16 amino acids.

The gene calls are TRBV5-1 and TRBJ1-6; D is undetermined. The CDR3 totals 15 residues. The V end lost 6 bases, the J end lost 2 bases, and 12 bases lay between the germline ends. Germline CDR1 and CDR2: SGHRS and YFSETQ. DNA of the CDR3: TGCGCCAGCACCCCAACAGACGCCTATAATTCACCCCTCCACTTT. Translated: CASTPTDAYNSPLHF.

V gene TRBV19 combines with J gene TRBJ1-5; no clear D gene. Germline-derived CDR1 and CDR2 are LNHDA and SQIVND (reference sequence). The V end lost 3 bases, the J end lost 7 bases, and 16 bases lay between the germline ends. This CDR3 contains 15 residues. The CDR3 DNA sequence: TGTGCCAGTAGTATCGAGGGATCGTCTCGGCAGCCCCAGCATTTT. This translates into CASSIEGSSRQPQHF.

This clone was observed a few times. V is TRBV3-1 (or the pseudogene TRBV3-2) and J is TRBJ2-7, with D hard to call. The V and J ends lost 1 base and 0 bases respectively, with 7 bases between them. The CDR3 consists of 14 residues. The germline gives CDR1 LGHDT, CDR2 YNNKEL (reference sequence). The CDR3 bases are TGTGCCAGCAGCCAAGGAGCGAGCTCCTACGAGCAGTACTTC. Its protein product is CASSQGASSYEQYF.

This chain links TRBV4-1 with TRBJ2-1; perhaps TRBD2 as D (6 bases). Per the germline V gene, CDR1 is MGHRA and CDR2 is YSYEKL. Trimming removed 4 bases at V and 8 bases at J, with 15 bases between. The CDR3 sequence is 14 residues long. CDR3 protein: CASSPEGGGHEQFF. CDR3 nucleotides: TGCGCCAGCAGCCCCGAGGGAGGAGGCCATGAGCAGTTCTTC.

The chain combines TRBV6-1 with TRBJ1-5; 9 nucleotides match TRBD1. The germline V gene has CDR1 MNHNS and CDR2 SASEGT. Trimming cost V 2 bases and J 6 bases; bases outside gene matches: 5. This CDR3 is 15 amino acids long. CDR3 sequence reads: CASSESWTGAQPQHF. The CDR3, as DNA: TGTGCCAGCAGTGAATCCTGGACAGGGGCTCAGCCCCAGCATTTT.

The V call is TRBV12-3 or TRBV12-4, the J call TRBJ1-5; D ambiguous. Trimming stripped 4 bases from V and 5 bases from J, with 9 bases between. CDR3 length: 13 residues. The CDR3 sequence is CASSWKRDQPQHF. DNA of the CDR3: TGTGCCAGCAGTTGGAAGCGAGATCAGCCCCAGCATTTT.

This clone showed up just a few times. The rearrangement links TRBV27 to TRBJ1-1; D ambiguous. The V end lost 3 bases, the J end lost 1 base, and 9 bases lay between the germline ends. Germline loops: CDR1 MNHEY, CDR2 SMNVEV (reference sequence). This CDR3 is built from 14 residues. The CDR3 here is CASSFRSQNTEAFF. CDR3 in DNA: TGTGCCAGCAGTTTCCGTTCACAGAACACTGAAGCTTTCTTT.

The chain has TRBV3-1 (or the pseudogene TRBV3-2) and TRBJ2-1, with TRBD1 matching over 11 bases. The junction had 4 bases not matched to a gene; V was cut back by 3 bases and J by 6 bases. CDR3 length: 15 amino acids. Per germline, CDR1 LGHDT and CDR2 YNNKEL (reference sequence). The DNA for the CDR3 is TGTGCCAGCAGCCACCGGGACAGGGGGTTCAATGAGCAGTTCTTC. It yields the protein CASSHRDRGFNEQFF.

The chain uses TRBV30 and TRBJ2-7, with TRBD1 matching over 7 bases. The germline V gene has CDR1 GTSNPN and CDR2 SVGIG (reference sequence). The CDR3 length is 12 residues. V lost 1 base to trimming and J lost 5 bases; unmatched junction nucleotides: 2. Here the CDR3 reads CAWSEGGDEQYF. In nucleotides, the CDR3 is TGTGCCTGGAGTGAAGGGGGCGACGAGCAGTACTTC.

This rearrangement joins TRBV30 to TRBJ2-1, with 8 bases that match TRBD2. Germline V gene sequence: CDR1 GTSNPN, CDR2 SVGIG (reference sequence). V lost 2 bases to trimming and J lost 4 bases; unmatched junction nucleotides: 10. The CDR3 extends over 16 amino acids. CDR3 DNA sequence: TGTGCCTGGAGTATAATACGGGGACTAGGTTACAATGAGCAGTTCTTC. Its translation: CAWSIIRGLGYNEQFF.

The rearrangement joins TRBV10-3 to TRBJ2-1, with 11 bases that match TRBD2. V lost 3 bases and J lost 0; bases outside the gene matches: 7. This CDR3 has 18 amino acids. Germline lookup yields CDR1 ENHRY and CDR2 SYGVKD. In DNA form, the CDR3 reads TGTGCCATCAGTGATGCTAGCGGGAGGTATAGCTCCTACAATGAGCAGTTCTTC. Its translation is CAISDASGRYSSYNEQFF.

The chain couples TRBV20-1 to TRBJ1-2; the match to TRBD1 covers 7 bases. With 7 bases clipped from V and 3 bases from J, the junction kept 8 bases outside the gene matches. Germline V CDR1 and CDR2: DFQATT, SNEGSKA (reference sequence). CDR3 size: 13 residues. The CDR3 protein is CSGSGQGDYGYTF. CDR3 nucleotides: TGCAGTGGTAGTGGGCAGGGGGACTATGGCTACACCTTC.

The chain is built from TRBV4-3 and TRBJ2-7; no clear D gene. Trimming took 0 bases from V and 3 from J, leaving 6 bases between them. The CDR3 totals 13 residues. CDR1 is LGHNA, CDR2 YSLEER, per germline. In DNA, the CDR3 is TGCGCCAGCAGCCAAGATAACAGCTACGAGCAGTACTTC. Residues: CASSQDNSYEQYF.

The chain couples TRBV7-3 to TRBJ1-1; no reliable D call. Per the germline V gene, CDR1 is SGHTA and CDR2 is FQGTGA. This CDR3 contains 15 residues. The germline V and J ends were trimmed by 5 bases and 5 bases, with 18 bases remaining between them. CDR3 sequence (DNA): TGTGCCAGCAGCCCGTCCCCGGGCCCGGGGACTGAAGCTTTCTTT. As protein: CASSPSPGPGTEAFF.

This clone showed up just once. This rearrangement joins TRBV7-9 to TRBJ1-1, with D maybe TRBD1 (5 bases). The length of the CDR3 is 14 residues. Germline values: CDR1 SEHNR, CDR2 FQNEAQ (reference sequence). Trimming took off 3 bases at V and 0 bases at J, with 8 bases between the two ends. CDR3 DNA sequence: TGTGCCAGCAGCTTGCAGGGTTTGAACACTGAAGCTTTCTTT. Its protein product is CASSLQGLNTEAFF.

This clone was picked up a small number of times. The chain couples TRBV4-2 to TRBJ2-7, with D perhaps TRBD1 (6 bases). Trimming took 1 base from V and 2 from J, leaving 15 bases between them. This CDR3 has 16 amino acids. CDR1 and CDR2 from the germline V gene are LGHNA and YNFKEQ. CDR3 sequence reads: CASSQVPGTPTYEQYF. CDR3 DNA sequence: TGTGCCAGCAGCCAAGTGCCAGGGACACCTACCTACGAGCAGTACTTC.

The CDR3 spells CASSDLGQGNSPLHF. The DNA for the CDR3 is TGTGCCAGCAGTGATCTAGGACAGGGTAATTCACCCCTCCACTTT. The rearrangement links TRBV6-1 to TRBJ1-6; 8 bases match TRBD1. V dropped 3 bases and J dropped 6; count of bases not matched to a gene: 4. CDR3 length equals 15 residues. Germline-derived CDR1 and CDR2 are MNHNS and SASEGT.

The count of this clone is one. V is TRBV19 and J is TRBJ1-1; possible D gene TRBD1, 6 bases. Trimming removed 5 bases from V and 0 bases from J, with 10 bases in between. The V gene's germline CDR1 is LNHDA and CDR2 SQIVND (reference sequence). This CDR3 is 14 amino acids long. DNA for the CDR3: TGTGCCAGTAGTGTGGGGGCCATGAACACTGAAGCTTTCTTT. This gives the protein CASSVGAMNTEAFF.

The rearrangement links TRBV6-5 to TRBJ2-3; D gene uncertain. The V gene's germline CDR1 is MNHEY and CDR2 SVGAGI. This CDR3 spans 13 amino acids. V was shortened by 2 bases and J by 2 bases, with 5 bases between the two germline ends. CDR3 amino acids: CASSYAYTDTQYF. The CDR3 region has the DNA TGTGCCAGCAGTTACGCCTACACAGATACGCAGTATTTT.

The CDR3 spells CATKEGRDTGELFF. In DNA form, the CDR3 reads TGTGCCACCAAGGAAGGCAGGGATACCGGGGAGCTGTTTTTT. The chain joins TRBV24-1 to TRBJ2-2; weak D call: TRBD1 (5 bases). Germline loops: CDR1 KGHDR, CDR2 SFDVKD. This CDR3 has 14 residues. Deletions cut 8 bases from V and 5 bases from J, with 14 bases between.

This chain uses TRBV7-9 with TRBJ1-3; 7 bases are a match to TRBD1. Trimming took 6 bases from V and 9 from J; bases not matched to a gene: 8. CDR3 length equals 13 residues. Germline assignment: CDR1 SEHNR and CDR2 FQNEAQ (reference sequence). The CDR3 loop is CASRLQGVGTIYF. CDR3 bases: TGTGCCAGCAGGCTTCAGGGGGTCGGCACCATATATTTT.

This clone was recorded only once. The J gene is TRBJ2-7, the V gene TRBV11-2; weak D call: TRBD1 (6 bases). There are 15 residues in the CDR3. Germline V gene data show CDR1 as SGHAT and CDR2 as FQNNGV. V lost 6 bases and J lost 1, with 16 bases in between. The CDR3 DNA sequence: TGTGCCAGCAGAACTCCGGGACACAAATCCTACGAGCAGTACTTC. As protein: CASRTPGHKSYEQYF.